Each of the 5 T cell receptor beta chains below was sequenced from the same sample in a study of T cells in Graves' hyperthyroidism and ophthalmopathy. Amplified TCR beta CDR3 regions derived from RNA transcripts. Using the HTBI primer set, a first-round RT-PCR was run on the TCR CDR3. Each CDR3 protein gets one entry after TCRdb re-called the multiplex PCR reads with MiXCR. The sample holds about 480,000 distinct CDR3 sequences, about 20% seen once. Sample: blood. These receptors originate from a woman aged 70-85 years with Graves' ophthalmopathy.

This clonotype was detected ten times or more. This chain uses TRBV24-1 with TRBJ1-2, with no clear D. V was clipped by 4 bases and J by 2 bases, with 13 bases between them. Germline V gene data show CDR1 as KGHDR and CDR2 as SFDVKD. The CDR3 is 15 amino acids. CDR3 residues: CATSDARPSNYGYTF. The CDR3 DNA is TGTGCCACCAGTGACGCTCGACCCTCCAACTATGGCTACACCTTC.

This chain connects TRBV7-2 to TRBJ1-5, with 9 bases aligning to TRBD1. V dropped 4 bases and J dropped 9; count of bases not matched to a gene: 4. This CDR3 contains 13 residues. The germline V gene encodes CDR1 SGHTA and CDR2 FQGNSA. CDR3 sequence (DNA): TGTGCCAGCAGCTGGACAGGGGATCCGCCCCAGCATTTT. The encoded protein is CASSWTGDPPQHF.

A few counts support this clonotype. The chain combines TRBV28 with TRBJ2-7, with 16 bases identical to TRBD2. The CDR3 is 17 residues long. V trimming: 8 bases; J trimming: 6 bases; junction bases outside the gene matches: 13. Germline V gene lookup returns CDR1 MDHEN and CDR2 SYDVKM. As DNA, the CDR3 is TGTGCCAGCTCACCACCGGGGACTAGCGGGAGGGCCGTCGAGCAGTACTTC. Protein sequence: CASSPPGTSGRAVEQYF.

There are many counts of this clonotype. V usage is TRBV11-2 and J usage is TRBJ2-1; no firm D call. Germline lookup yields CDR1 SGHAT and CDR2 FQNNGV. The CDR3 runs 14 residues. With 4 bases removed from V and 13 bases from J, the gap between germline ends came to 20 bases. The CDR3 coding sequence is TGTGCCAGCAGCTCGCCGATTAGCCCCATCGCCCAGTTCTTC. Protein: CASSSPISPIAQFF.

This sequence joins TRBV18 and TRBJ1-1; unclear D gene. Per the germline V gene, CDR1 is KGHSH and CDR2 is LQKENI. Trimming cost V 3 bases and J 2 bases, with 13 bases left between them. The CDR3 is 15 residues long. CDR3 sequence reads: CASSPSNGPNTEAFF. The CDR3 nucleotides read TGTGCCAGCTCACCGAGCAATGGGCCAAACACTGAAGCTTTCTTT.